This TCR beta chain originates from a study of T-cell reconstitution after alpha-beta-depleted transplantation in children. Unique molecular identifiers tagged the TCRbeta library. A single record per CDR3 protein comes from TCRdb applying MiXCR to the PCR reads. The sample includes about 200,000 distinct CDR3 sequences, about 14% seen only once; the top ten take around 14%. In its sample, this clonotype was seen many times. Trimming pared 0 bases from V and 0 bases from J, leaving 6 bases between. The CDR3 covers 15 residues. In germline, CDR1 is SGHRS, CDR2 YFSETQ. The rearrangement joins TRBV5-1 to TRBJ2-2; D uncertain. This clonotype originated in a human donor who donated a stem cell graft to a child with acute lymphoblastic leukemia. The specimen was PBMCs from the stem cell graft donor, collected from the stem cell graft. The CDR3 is CASSLGGTNTGELFF. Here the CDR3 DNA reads TGCGCCAGCAGCTTGGGTGGAACGAACACCGGGGAGCTGTTTTTT.